Sequencing of this T cell receptor beta chain was carried out in a study of OX40 agonist ivuxolimab in advanced cancers. The study's findings and limits: CD4+ and CD8+ blood T cells expanded clonally by week 6 at 0.1 to 3.0 mg/kg. In general, CD8+ T cells held more expanded clones than CD4+ did, on average.

The CDR3 runs to 11 residues. Germline assignment: CDR1 GTSNPN and CDR2 SVGIG (reference sequence). V was trimmed by 7 bases and J by 8 bases, leaving 14 bases between them. The cohort excluded patients with autoimmune disease history or systemic immunosuppression. Blood samples were obtained at baseline, cycle 4 day 1, and cycle 7 day 1. Profiled with immunoSEQ multiplex PCR; TCRdb holds only in-frame clones, not every one. The repertoire holds 70,000 or so clones, with approximately 80% as singletons. A word on this clone: The antigen is unknown.

The TCR was taken from an adult with an advanced solid tumor such as melanoma, head and neck, liver or kidney cancer. The gene calls are TRBV30 and TRBJ1-2; D uncertain. Here the sequenced sample was CD4+ or CD8+ T cells sorted from blood, taken in a trial of the OX40 agonist ivuxolimab. The CDR3 spells CASKMGWGYTF. CDR3 nucleotides: TGTGCCTCTAAAATGGGATGGGGCTACACCTTC. Together with reference TRBV30 and TRBJ1-2, the CDR3 gives the full variable domain: SQTIHQWPATLVQPVGSPLSLECTVEGTSNPNLYWYRQAAGRGLQLLFYSVGIGQISSEVPQNLSASRPQDRQFILSSKKLLLSDSGFYLCASKMGWGYTFGSGTRLTVV.